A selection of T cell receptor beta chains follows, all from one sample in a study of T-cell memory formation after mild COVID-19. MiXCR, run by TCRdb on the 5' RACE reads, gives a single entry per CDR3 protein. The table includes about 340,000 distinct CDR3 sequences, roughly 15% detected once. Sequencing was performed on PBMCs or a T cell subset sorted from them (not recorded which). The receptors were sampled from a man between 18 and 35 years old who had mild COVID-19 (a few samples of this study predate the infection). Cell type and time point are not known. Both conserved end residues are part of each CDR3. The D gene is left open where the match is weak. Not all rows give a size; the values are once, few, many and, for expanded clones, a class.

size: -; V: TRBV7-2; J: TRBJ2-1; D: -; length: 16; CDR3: CASSPRWRGPGNEQFF; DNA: TGTGCCAGCAGCCCAAGGTGGCGGGGGCCGGGGAATGAGCAGTTCTTC
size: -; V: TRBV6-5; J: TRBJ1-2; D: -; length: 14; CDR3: CASSSPGDYYGYTF; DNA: TGTGCCAGCAGTTCCCCGGGGGACTACTATGGCTACACCTTC
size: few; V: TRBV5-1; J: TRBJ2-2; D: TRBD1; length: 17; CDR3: CASRYRGPTTYTGELFF; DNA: TGCGCCAGCAGGTACAGGGGGCCCACTACCTACACCGGGGAGCTGTTTTTT
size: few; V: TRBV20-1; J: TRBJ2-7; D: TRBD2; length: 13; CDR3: CSAARRGGLEQYF; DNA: TGCAGTGCGGCAAGGCGGGGGGGCCTCGAGCAGTACTTC
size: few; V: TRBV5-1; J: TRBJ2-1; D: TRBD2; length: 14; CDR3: CASSLIAGEKKQFF; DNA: TGCGCCAGCAGCTTAATAGCGGGGGAGAAAAAGCAGTTCTTC
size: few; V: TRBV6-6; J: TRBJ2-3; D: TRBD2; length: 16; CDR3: CASSYGSGGVADTQYF; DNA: TGTGCCAGCAGTTACGGTAGCGGGGGGGTCGCCGATACGCAGTATTTT
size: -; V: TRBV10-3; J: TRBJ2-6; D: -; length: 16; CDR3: CAISPGFASGANVLTF; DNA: TGTGCCATCTCCCCAGGTTTCGCCTCTGGGGCCAACGTCCTGACTTTC
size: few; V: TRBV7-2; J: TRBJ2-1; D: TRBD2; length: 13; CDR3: CASSRGTTNEQFF; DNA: TGTGCCAGCAGCCGCGGGACTACCAATGAGCAGTTCTTC
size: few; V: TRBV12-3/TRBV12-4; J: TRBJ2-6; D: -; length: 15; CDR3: CASNYWGTGANVLTF; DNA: TGTGCCAGCAACTACTGGGGGACTGGGGCCAACGTCCTGACTTTC
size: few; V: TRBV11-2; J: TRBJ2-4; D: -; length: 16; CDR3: CASSLGDPRAKNIQYF; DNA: TGTGCCAGCAGCTTAGGGGACCCCCGAGCCAAAAACATTCAGTACTTC